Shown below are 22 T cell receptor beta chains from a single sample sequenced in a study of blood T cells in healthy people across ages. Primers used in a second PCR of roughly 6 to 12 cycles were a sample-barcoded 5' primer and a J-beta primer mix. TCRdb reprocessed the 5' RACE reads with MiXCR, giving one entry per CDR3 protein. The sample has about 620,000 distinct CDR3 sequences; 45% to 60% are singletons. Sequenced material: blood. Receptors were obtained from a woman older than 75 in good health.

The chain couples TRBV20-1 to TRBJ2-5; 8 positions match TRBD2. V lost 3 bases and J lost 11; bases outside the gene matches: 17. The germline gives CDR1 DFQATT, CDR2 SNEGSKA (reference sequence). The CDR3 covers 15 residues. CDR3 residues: CSARQSAGAGNEQYF. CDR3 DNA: TGCAGTGCTAGGCAATCAGCGGGGGCGGGAAATGAGCAGTACTTC.

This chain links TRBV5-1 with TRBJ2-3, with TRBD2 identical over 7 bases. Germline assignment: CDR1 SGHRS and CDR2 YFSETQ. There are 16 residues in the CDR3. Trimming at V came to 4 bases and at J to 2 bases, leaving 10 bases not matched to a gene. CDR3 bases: TGCGCCAGCAGCCCTATCGGCGGGGGATACACAGATACGCAGTATTTT. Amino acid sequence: CASSPIGGGYTDTQYF.

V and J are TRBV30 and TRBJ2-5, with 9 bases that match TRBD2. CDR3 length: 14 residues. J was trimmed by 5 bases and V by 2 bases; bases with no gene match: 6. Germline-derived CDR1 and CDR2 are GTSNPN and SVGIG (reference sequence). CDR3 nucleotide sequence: TGTGCCTGGAGTTCAGCGGGGGGAGATGAGACCCAGTACTTC. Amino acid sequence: CAWSSAGGDETQYF.

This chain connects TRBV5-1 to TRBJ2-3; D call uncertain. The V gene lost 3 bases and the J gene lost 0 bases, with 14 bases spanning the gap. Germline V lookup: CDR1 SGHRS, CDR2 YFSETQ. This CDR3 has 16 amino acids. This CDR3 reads CASSSGESASTDTQYF. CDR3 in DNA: TGCGCCAGCAGCTCCGGAGAAAGTGCTAGCACAGATACGCAGTATTTT.

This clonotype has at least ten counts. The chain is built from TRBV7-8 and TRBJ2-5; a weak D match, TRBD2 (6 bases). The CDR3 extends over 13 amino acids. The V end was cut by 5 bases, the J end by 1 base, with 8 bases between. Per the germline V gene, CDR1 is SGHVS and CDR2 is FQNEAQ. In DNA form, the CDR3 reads TGTGCCAGCAGCGGCGGGATCCAAGAGACCCAGTACTTC. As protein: CASSGGIQETQYF.

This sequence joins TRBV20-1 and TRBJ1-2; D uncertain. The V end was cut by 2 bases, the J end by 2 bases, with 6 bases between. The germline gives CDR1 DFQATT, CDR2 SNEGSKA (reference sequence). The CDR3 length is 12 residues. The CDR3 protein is CSARPGNYGYTF. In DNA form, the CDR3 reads TGCAGTGCTAGACCGGGGAACTATGGCTACACCTTC.

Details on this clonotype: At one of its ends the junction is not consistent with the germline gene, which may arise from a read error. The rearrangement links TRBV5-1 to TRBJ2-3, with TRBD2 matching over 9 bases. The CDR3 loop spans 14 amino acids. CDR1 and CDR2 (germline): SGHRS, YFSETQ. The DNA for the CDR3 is TGCGCCGGCAGCTCGGGACTAGCCTCAGATACGCAGTATTTT. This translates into CAGSSGLASDTQYF.

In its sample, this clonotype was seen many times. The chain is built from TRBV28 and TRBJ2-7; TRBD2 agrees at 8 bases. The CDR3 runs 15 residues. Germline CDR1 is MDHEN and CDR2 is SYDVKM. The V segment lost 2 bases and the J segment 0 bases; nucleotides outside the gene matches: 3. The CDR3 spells CASSLGGRSSYEQYF. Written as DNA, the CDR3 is TGTGCCAGCAGTTTAGGCGGGAGGAGCTCCTACGAGCAGTACTTC.

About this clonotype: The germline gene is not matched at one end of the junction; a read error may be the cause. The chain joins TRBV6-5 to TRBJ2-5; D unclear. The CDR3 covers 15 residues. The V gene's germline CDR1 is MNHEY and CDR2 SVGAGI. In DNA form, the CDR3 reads TGTGCCGGCAGTTACTTCGGACGGCTCCAAGAGACCCGGTACTTC. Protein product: CAGSYFGRLQETRYF.

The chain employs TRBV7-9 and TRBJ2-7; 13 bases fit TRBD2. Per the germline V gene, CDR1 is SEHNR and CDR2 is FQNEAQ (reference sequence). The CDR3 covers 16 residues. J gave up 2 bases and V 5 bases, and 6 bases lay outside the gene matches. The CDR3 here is CASSVTGTSGAYEQYF. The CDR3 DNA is TGTGCCAGCAGCGTCACCGGGACTAGCGGGGCCTACGAGCAGTACTTC.

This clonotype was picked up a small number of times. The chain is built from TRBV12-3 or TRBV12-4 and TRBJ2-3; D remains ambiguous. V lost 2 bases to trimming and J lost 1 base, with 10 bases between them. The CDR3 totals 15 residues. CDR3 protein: CASSLTRARTDTQYF. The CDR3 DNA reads TGTGCCAGCAGTTTAACACGAGCACGCACAGATACGCAGTATTTT.

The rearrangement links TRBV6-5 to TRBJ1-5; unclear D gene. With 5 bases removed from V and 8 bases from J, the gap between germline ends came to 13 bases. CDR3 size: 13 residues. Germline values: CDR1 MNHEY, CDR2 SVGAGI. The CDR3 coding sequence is TGTGCCAGCAGTGTAAGTCTGAGGGAGCCCCAGCATTTT. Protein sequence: CASSVSLREPQHF.

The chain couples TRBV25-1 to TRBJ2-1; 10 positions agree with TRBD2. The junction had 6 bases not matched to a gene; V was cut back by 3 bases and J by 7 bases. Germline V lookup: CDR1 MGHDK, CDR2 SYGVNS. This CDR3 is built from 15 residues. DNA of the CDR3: TGTGCCAGCAGTGATAGCGGGGGGCCGAGGAATGAGCAGTTCTTC. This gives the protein CASSDSGGPRNEQFF.

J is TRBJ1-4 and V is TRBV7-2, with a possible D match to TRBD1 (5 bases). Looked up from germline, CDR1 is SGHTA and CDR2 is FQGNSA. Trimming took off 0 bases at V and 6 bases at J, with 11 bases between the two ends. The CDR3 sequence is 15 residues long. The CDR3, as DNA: TGTGCCAGCAGCTTAGCTGGGGGGGAGGATGAAAAACTGTTTTTT. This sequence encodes CASSLAGGEDEKLFF.

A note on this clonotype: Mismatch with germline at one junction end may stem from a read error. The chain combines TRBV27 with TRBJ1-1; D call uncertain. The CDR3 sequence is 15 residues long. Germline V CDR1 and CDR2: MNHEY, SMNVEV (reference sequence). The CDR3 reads CASSSPGLTNAEAFF. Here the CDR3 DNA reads TGTGCCAGCAGTTCCCCAGGTCTCACGAACGCTGAAGCTTTCTTT.

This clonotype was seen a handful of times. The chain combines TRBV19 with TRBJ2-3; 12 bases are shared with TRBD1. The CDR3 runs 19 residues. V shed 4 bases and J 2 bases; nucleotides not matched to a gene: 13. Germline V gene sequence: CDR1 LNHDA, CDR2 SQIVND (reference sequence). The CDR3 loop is CASSKGWDRGLFYTDTQYF. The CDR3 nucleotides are TGTGCCAGTAGTAAAGGCTGGGACAGGGGGCTCTTCTACACAGATACGCAGTATTTT.

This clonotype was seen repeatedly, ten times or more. The CDR3 nucleotides read TGCAGCGCGAGGGGGGTGGACAATCAGCCCCAGCATTTT. Amino acid sequence: CSARGVDNQPQHF. V usage is TRBV29-1 and J usage is TRBJ1-5, with D maybe TRBD1 (6 bases). The CDR3 extends over 13 amino acids. V was trimmed by 7 bases and J by 3 bases, leaving 13 bases between them. The germline V gene has CDR1 SQVTM and CDR2 ANQGSEA.

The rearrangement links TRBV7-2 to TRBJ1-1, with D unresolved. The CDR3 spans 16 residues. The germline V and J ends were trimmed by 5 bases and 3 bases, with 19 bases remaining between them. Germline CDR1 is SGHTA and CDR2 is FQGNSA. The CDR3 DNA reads TGTGCCAGCAGCCCGTCGGAAGGGCCGAGGGACACTGAAGCTTTCTTT. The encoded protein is CASSPSEGPRDTEAFF.

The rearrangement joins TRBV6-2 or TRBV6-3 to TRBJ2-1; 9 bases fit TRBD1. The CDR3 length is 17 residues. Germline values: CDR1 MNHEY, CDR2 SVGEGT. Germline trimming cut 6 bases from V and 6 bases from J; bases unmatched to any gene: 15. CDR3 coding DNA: TGTGCCAGCAGATCCGGGACAGGGCTCGGAGCGATCAATGAGCAGTTCTTC. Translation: CASRSGTGLGAINEQFF.

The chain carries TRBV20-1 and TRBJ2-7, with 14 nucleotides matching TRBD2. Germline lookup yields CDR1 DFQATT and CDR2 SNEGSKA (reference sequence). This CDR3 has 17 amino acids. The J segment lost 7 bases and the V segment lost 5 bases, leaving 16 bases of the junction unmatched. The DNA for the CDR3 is TGCAGTGCTCTCAACCCGGGACTAGCGGGAGTAACAGGAGAGCAGTACTTC. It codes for CSALNPGLAGVTGEQYF.

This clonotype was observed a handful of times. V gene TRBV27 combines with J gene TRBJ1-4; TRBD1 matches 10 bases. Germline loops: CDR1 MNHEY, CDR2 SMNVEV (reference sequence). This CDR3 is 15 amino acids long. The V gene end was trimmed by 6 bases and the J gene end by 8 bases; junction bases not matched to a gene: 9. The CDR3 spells CASSPDRGTREKLFF. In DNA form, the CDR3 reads TGTGCCAGCAGCCCGGACAGGGGGACGAGGGAAAAACTGTTTTTT.

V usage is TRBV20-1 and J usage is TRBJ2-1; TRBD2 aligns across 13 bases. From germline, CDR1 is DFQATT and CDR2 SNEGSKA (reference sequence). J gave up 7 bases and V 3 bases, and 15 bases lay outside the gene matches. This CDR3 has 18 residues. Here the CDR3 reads CSASRGGTSGELGNEQFF. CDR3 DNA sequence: TGCAGTGCTAGTCGAGGGGGGACTAGCGGGGAGCTTGGGAATGAGCAGTTCTTC.